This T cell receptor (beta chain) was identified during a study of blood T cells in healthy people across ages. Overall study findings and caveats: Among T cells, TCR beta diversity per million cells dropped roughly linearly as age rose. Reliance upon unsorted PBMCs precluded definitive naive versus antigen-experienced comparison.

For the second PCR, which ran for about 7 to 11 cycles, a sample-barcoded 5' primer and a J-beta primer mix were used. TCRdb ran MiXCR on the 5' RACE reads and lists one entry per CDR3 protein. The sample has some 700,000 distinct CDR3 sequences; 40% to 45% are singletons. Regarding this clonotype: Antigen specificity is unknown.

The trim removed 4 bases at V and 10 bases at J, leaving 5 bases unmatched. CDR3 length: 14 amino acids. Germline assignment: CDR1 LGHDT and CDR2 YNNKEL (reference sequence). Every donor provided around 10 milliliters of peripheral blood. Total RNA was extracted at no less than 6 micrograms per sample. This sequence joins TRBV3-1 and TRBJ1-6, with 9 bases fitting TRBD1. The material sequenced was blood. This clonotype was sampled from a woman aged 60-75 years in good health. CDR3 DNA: TGTGCCAGCAGCCCTGGGACAGGGCACTCACCCCTCCACTTT. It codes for CASSPGTGHSPLHF.